A selection of T cell receptor beta chains follows, all from one sample in a study of T-cell reconstitution after alpha-beta-depleted transplantation in children. MiXCR, applied by TCRdb to the PCR reads, yields one record per CDR3 protein. The sample has approximately 500,000 distinct CDR3 sequences, 10% seen once; the top ten hold just over 2%. The sample was PBMCs, taken before TCRalphabeta/CD19-depleted stem cell transplant. These receptors were taken from a child aged 2-15 years with inherited bone marrow failure, due to receive a stem cell transplant. Each CDR3 is given with its conserved first and last residue.

>TRBV6-5|TRBJ2-7
CASSWGDLAGTEQYF
>TRBV27|TRBJ1-2
CASGLTQNYGYTF
>TRBV28|TRBJ2-1
CASSLLTSDSNEQFF
>TRBV29-1|TRBJ2-7
CSVLAGDRYEQYF
>TRBV29-1|TRBJ2-3
CSVEVIPGASTYTQYF
>TRBV23-1|TRBJ2-4
CASSHETGAWGIQYF
>TRBV10-3|TRBJ2-3
CVITQAGDTDTQYF
>TRBV5-5|TRBJ2-5
CASSVDRGETQYF
>TRBV20-1|TRBJ1-4
CSAKGAPNEKLFF
>TRBV6-6|TRBJ2-2
CASSYSSGGELFF
>TRBV5-1|TRBJ2-1
CASSPKFWSSGRALTNEQFF
>TRBV7-9|TRBJ2-7
CASSRYSHEQYF
>TRBV6-2/TRBV6-3|TRBJ1-1
CASSYVGHTEAFF
>TRBV28|TRBJ2-1
CASSTLAAFYNEQFF
>TRBV28|TRBJ2-1
CASSGRLNEQFF
>TRBV24-1|TRBJ2-7
CATRMTGESYEQYF
>TRBV27|TRBJ2-5
CASSLGLAGGFGRGETQYF
>TRBV24-1|TRBJ2-5
CATSDSFLRPDRAGETQYF
>TRBV2|TRBJ2-1
CASSLTSGGHNEQFF
>TRBV7-2|TRBJ1-5
CASSLAYGDQPQHF
>TRBV7-9|TRBJ1-2
CASSLVTGEDYGYTF
>TRBV20-1|TRBJ2-1
CSASPRGGLNYNEQFF
>TRBV4-3|TRBJ2-3
CASSHHPLTSGRASDTQYF
>TRBV4-3|TRBJ2-2
CASSQDREGELFF
>TRBV27|TRBJ1-4
CASSLDGTYNEKLFF
>TRBV10-3|TRBJ2-5
CAISAELAGELETQYF
>TRBV19|TRBJ1-1
CASIVGNEAFF
>TRBV29-1|TRBJ2-1
CSGASLREPYNEQFF
>TRBV12-3/TRBV12-4|TRBJ2-7
CASSLESGGGVQYF
>TRBV4-3|TRBJ2-3
CASSLRWAGEADTQYF
>TRBV4-3|TRBJ1-1
CASSQDVRGPMNTEAFF
>TRBV4-2|TRBJ2-1
CASSPGLADFYNEQFF
>TRBV6-1|TRBJ2-1
CASSRGLASNEQFF
>TRBV20-1|TRBJ2-1
CSAFYNEQFF
>TRBV10-3|TRBJ2-7
CAISAMGPPTYEQYF
>TRBV12-3/TRBV12-4|TRBJ1-5
CASNEGGPYSNQPQHF
>TRBV7-9|TRBJ1-6
CASSSGAQSFNSPLHF
>TRBV4-2|TRBJ2-7
CASSQASRSSYEQYF
>TRBV20-1|TRBJ2-3
CSARDGQITDTQYF
>TRBV27|TRBJ2-1
CASSPTLAGVNWDEQFF
>TRBV27|TRBJ2-1
CASSWGIGLAGYNEQFF
>TRBV9|TRBJ1-2
CASSVAHSTGSRYTF
>TRBV3-1|TRBJ2-7
CASPPAGGSYEQYF
>TRBV28|TRBJ2-3
CASSPVPFGTWADTQYF
>TRBV4-3|TRBJ2-7
CASSQAWGDEQYF
>TRBV27|TRBJ2-1
CASSLSVTVYNEQFF
>TRBV7-6|TRBJ2-1
CASSPRPQDSNEQFF
>TRBV3-1|TRBJ2-7
CASSPVILAGDSYEQYF
>TRBV9|TRBJ2-1
CASSWGDEGEQFF
>TRBV4-3|TRBJ2-3
CASSQEELARPDTQYF
>TRBV11-1|TRBJ1-2
CASSFESGTEAETF
>TRBV28|TRBJ2-2
CASEFIGELNTGELFF
>TRBV3-1|TRBJ2-1
CASSGPGLAGDEQFF
>TRBV3-1|TRBJ1-2
CASSSRRGTYGYTF
>TRBV20-1|TRBJ2-7
CSARSPGPYEQYF
>TRBV6-2/TRBV6-3|TRBJ1-4
CASSYSRDGRLSDEKLFF
>TRBV4-3|TRBJ2-2
CASSQGPRGPSASMAGELFF
>TRBV7-2|TRBJ1-6
CASSLYPITNSPLHF
>TRBV20-1|TRBJ2-1
CSARDRDPRPSYNEQFF
>TRBV4-1|TRBJ2-7
CASSQSRDRFWEQYF